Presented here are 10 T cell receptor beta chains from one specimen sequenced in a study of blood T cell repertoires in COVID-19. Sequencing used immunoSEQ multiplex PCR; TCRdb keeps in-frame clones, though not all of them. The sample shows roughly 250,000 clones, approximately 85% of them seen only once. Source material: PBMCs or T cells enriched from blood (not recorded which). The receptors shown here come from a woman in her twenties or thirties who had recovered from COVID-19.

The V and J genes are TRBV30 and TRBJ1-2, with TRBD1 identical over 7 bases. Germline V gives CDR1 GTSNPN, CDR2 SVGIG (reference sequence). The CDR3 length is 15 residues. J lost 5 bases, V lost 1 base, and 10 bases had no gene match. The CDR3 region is CAWSAQNRGRYGYTF. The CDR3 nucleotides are TGTGCCTGGAGTGCCCAAAACAGGGGAAGGTATGGCTACACCTTC. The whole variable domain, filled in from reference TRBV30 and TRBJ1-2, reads SQTIHQWPATLVQPVGSPLSLECTVEGTSNPNLYWYRQAAGRGLQLLFYSVGIGQISSEVPQNLSASRPQDRQFILSSKKLLLSDSGFYLCAWSAQNRGRYGYTFGSGTRLTVV.

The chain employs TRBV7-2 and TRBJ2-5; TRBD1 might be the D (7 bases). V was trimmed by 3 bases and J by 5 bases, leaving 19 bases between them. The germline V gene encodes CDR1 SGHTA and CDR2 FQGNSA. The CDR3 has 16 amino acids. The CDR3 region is CASSFEWTGGLETQYF. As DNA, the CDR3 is TGTGCCAGCAGCTTCGAATGGACAGGAGGGTTGGAGACCCAGTACTTC.

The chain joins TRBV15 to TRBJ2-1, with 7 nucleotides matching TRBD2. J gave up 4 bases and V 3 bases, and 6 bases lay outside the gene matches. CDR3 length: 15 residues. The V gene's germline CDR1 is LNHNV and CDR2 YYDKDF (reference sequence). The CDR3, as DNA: TGTGCCACCAGCAGCTCTAGCGGAACTTACAATGAGCAGTTCTTC. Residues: CATSSSSGTYNEQFF.

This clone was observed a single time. CDR3 protein: CASSQPNRNTIYF. In DNA form, the CDR3 reads TGTGCCAGCAGCCAACCCAACCGGAACACCATATATTTT. The chain recombines TRBV3-1 (or the pseudogene TRBV3-2) with TRBJ1-3, with no clear D. This CDR3 contains 13 residues. Germline assignment: CDR1 LGHDT and CDR2 YNNKEL (reference sequence). The ends were cut back, 2 bases at V and 7 bases at J, with 9 bases in the middle.

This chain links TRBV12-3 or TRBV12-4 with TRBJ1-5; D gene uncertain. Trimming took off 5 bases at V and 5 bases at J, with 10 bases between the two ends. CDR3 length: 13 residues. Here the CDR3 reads CASSTGEDQPQHF. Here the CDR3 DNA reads TGTGCCAGCAGTACCGGTGAGGATCAGCCCCAGCATTTT.

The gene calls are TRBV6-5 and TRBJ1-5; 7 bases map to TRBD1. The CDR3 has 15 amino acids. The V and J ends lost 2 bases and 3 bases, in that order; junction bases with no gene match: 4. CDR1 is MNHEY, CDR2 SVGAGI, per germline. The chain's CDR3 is CASSYGQGVNQPQHF. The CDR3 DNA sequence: TGTGCCAGCAGTTACGGGCAGGGGGTCAATCAGCCCCAGCATTTT.

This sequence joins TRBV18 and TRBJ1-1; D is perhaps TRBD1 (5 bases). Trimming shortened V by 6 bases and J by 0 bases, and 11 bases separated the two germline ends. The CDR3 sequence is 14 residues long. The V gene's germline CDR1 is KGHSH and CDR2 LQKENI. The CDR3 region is CASSQTDMNTEAFF. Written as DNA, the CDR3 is TGTGCCAGCTCTCAGACAGACATGAACACTGAAGCTTTCTTT.

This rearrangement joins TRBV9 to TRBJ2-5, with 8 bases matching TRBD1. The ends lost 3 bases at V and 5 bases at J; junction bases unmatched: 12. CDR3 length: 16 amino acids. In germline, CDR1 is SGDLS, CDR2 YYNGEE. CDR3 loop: CASSARGQGLWETQYF. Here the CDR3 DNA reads TGTGCCAGCAGCGCACGCGGACAGGGCCTATGGGAGACCCAGTACTTC.

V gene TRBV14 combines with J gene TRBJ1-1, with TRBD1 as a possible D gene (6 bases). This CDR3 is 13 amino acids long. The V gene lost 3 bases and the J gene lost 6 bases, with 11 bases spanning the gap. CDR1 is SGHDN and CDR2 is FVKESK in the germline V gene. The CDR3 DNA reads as TGTGCCAGCAGCCACCACAGGGTCCCTGAAGCTTTCTTT. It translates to CASSHHRVPEAFF.

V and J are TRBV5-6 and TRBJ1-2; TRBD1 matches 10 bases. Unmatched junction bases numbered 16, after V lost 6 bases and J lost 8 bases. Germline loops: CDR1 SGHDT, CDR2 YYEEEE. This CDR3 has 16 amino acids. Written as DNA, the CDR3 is TGTGCCAGCATCCAGCGGGACAGGGGAAGGGGAGGGGGCTACACCTTC. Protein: CASIQRDRGRGGGYTF.